This T cell receptor beta chain is drawn from a study of CD8 T cells in ankylosing spondylitis. This CDR3 comprises 14 residues. V dropped 3 bases and J dropped 3 bases, with 10 bases sitting between them. CDR1 is SEHNR and CDR2 is FQNEAQ in the germline V gene (reference sequence). TCR beta libraries were made by quantitative 5'-RACE with molecular barcodes. One entry per CDR3 protein, called by TCRdb with MiXCR from the 5' RACE reads. This table has some 140,000 distinct CDR3 sequences, 7% to 10% appearing once. Study conclusions and caveats: Within matched ankylosing spondylitis synovial fluid, disease-linked clones were reportedly significantly enriched. Prior literature has documented some motif variants in synovial fluid and blood from reactive arthritis.

On this clonotype: The antigen is undetermined.

The sequence came from a male donor with ankylosing spondylitis. This sequence joins TRBV7-9 and TRBJ2-3; perhaps TRBD1 as D (5 bases). The sequencing input was synovial fluid, either unsorted or a sorted T cell fraction (not recorded which). CDR3: CASSFSRVTDTQYF. The CDR3 bases are TGTGCCAGCAGCTTTTCCAGGGTAACAGATACGCAGTATTTT.